This TCR beta chain was obtained from a study of early T cells in non-severe SARS-CoV-2 infection. Study details: Unpaired chains resulted from sequencing bulk RNA of unsorted whole blood.

Regarding the study as a whole: The VDJdb matching leaned toward anti-spike CD8 responses and overlooked private and CD4 specificities.

Note on this clonotype: Its antigen is unidentified.

Researchers attached unique molecular identifiers to individual cDNA molecules. TCRdb re-called the 5' RACE reads through MiXCR, storing one row per CDR3 protein. This table holds about 44,000 distinct CDR3 sequences, approximately 22% found once. Trimming cost V 2 bases and J 6 bases; bases outside gene matches: 3. There are 14 residues in the CDR3. This sample comprised whole blood, obtained at baseline. The rearrangement uses TRBV12-3 or TRBV12-4 and TRBJ1-5, with TRBD1 identical over 8 bases. The sequence was obtained from an adult who was a healthcare worker with PCR-confirmed SARS-CoV-2 infection or an uninfected control (not recorded which). The CDR3: CASSLQGASQPQHF. CDR3 sequence (DNA): TGTGCCAGCAGTTTACAGGGGGCAAGTCAGCCCCAGCATTTT.